Included here is one TCR beta chain sequence, with context. Produced via immunoSEQ multiplex PCR; TCRdb's table is partial and in-frame only. Among 20,000 to 25,000 clones, nearly 75% were seen once, and the ten largest hold less than 25%. CDR3 length: 13 amino acids. V lost 2 bases and J 3 bases, leaving 8 bases between the germline ends. CDR1 is MNHEY and CDR2 is SVGAGI in the germline V gene. Autologous stem cell transplantation was followed by relapse in every patient, and brentuximab vedotin exposure varied. The sample originates from a study of PD-1 blockade in classical Hodgkin lymphoma. J is TRBJ2-7 and V is TRBV6-5; D is undetermined. This material consisted of peripheral blood mononuclear cells (PBMCs), taken before the second cycle of nivolumab. This sequence originates from a human donor with classical Hodgkin lymphoma. CDR3 in amino acids: CASSYAESYEQYF. In nucleotides, the CDR3 is TGTGCCAGCAGTTACGCGGAAAGCTACGAGCAGTACTTC.